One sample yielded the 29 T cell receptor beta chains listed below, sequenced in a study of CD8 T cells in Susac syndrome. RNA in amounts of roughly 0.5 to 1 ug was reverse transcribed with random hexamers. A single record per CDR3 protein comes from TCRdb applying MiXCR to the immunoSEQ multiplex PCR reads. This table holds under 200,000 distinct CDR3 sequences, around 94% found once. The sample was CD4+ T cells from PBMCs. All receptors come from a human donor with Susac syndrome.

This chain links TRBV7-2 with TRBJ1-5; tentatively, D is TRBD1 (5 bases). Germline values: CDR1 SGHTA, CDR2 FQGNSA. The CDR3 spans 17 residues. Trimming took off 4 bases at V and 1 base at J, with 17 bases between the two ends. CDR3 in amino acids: CASSSSSQGTSNQPQHF. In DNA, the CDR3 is TGTGCCAGCAGCTCCTCTTCGCAGGGTACGAGCAATCAGCCCCAGCATTTT.

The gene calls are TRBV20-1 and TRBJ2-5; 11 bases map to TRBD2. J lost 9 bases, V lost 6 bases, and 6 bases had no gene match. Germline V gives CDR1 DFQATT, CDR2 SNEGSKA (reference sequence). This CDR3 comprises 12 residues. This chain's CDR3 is CSAVAGGPAQYF. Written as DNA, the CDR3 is TGCAGTGCCGTAGCGGGGGGGCCGGCCCAGTACTTC.

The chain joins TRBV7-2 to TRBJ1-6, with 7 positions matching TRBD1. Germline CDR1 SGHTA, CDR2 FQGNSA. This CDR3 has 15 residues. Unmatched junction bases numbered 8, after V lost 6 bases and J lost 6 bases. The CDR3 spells CASRLGGTANSPLHF. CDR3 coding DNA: TGTGCCAGCAGACTAGGGGGGACAGCTAATTCACCCCTCCACTTT.

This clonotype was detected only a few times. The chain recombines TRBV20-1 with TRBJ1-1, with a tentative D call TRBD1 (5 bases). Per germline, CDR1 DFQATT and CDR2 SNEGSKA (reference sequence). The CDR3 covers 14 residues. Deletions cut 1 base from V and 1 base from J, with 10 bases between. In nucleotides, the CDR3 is TGCAGTGCTAGAGGGGGGGGGAAGAACACTGAAGCTTTCTTT. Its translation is CSARGGGKNTEAFF.

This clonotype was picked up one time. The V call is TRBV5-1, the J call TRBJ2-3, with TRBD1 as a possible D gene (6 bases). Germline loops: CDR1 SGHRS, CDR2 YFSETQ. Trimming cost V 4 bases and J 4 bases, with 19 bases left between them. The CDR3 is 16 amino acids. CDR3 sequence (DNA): TGCGCCAGCAGCCCTGACGGGACAAGATTTCCAGATACGCAGTATTTT. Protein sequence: CASSPDGTRFPDTQYF. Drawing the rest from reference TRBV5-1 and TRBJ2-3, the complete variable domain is KAGVTQTPRYLIKTRGQQVTLSCSPISGHRSVSWYQQTPGQGLQFLFEYFSETQRNKGNFPGRFSGRQFSNSRSEMNVSTLELGDSALYLCASSPDGTRFPDTQYFGPGTRLTVL.

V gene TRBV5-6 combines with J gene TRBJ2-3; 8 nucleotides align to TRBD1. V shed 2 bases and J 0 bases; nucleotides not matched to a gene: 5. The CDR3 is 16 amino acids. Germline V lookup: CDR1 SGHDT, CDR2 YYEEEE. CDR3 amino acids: CASSFAGQGSTDTQYF. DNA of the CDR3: TGTGCCAGCAGCTTTGCTGGACAGGGAAGCACAGATACGCAGTATTTT.

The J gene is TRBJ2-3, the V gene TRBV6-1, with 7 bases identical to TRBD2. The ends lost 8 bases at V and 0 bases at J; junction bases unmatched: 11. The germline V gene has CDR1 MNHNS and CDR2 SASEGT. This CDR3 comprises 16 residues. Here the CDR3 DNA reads TGTGCCAGCTCCCGGGGGAGGGCCTCTAGCACAGATACGCAGTATTTT. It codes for CASSRGRASSTDTQYF.

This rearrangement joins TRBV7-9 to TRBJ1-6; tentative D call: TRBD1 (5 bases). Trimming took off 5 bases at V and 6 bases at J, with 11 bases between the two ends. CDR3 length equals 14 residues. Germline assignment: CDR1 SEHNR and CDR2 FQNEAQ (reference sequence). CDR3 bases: TGTGCCAGCAGCCTACAGGACCCTAATTCACCCCTCCACTTT. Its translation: CASSLQDPNSPLHF. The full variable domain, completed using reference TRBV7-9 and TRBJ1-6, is DTGVSQNPRHKITKRGQNVTFRCDPISEHNRLYWYRQTLGQGPEFLTYFQNEAQLEKSRLLSDRFSAERPKGSFSTLEIQRTEQGDSAMYLCASSLQDPNSPLHFGNGTRLTVT.

Written as DNA, the CDR3 is TGTGCCAGCAGTTCCCAAGGGGGGATATTTGAGCAGTTCTTC. Amino acid sequence: CASSSQGGIFEQFF. J is TRBJ2-1 and V is TRBV12-3 or TRBV12-4; either TRBD1 or TRBD2 may fit D (6 bases each). The CDR3 totals 14 residues. Trimming left V 4 bases short and J 9 bases short, with 16 bases between.

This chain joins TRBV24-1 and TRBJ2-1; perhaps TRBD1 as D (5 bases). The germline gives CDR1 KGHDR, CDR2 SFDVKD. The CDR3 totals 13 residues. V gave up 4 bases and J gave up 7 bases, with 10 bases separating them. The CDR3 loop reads CATSEADRNEQFF. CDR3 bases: TGTGCCACCAGTGAGGCCGACAGAAATGAGCAGTTCTTC.

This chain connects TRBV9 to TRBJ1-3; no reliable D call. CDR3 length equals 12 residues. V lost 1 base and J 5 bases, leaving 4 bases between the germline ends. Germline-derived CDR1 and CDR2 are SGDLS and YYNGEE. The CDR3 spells CASSVHRNTIYF. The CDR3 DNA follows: TGTGCCAGCAGCGTACACAGAAACACCATATATTTT.

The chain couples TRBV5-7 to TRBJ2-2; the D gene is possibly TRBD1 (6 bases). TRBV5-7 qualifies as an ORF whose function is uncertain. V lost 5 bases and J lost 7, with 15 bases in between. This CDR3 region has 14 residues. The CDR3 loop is CASRDSKRSGELFF. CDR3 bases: TGTGCCAGCAGGGACAGTAAGAGGAGCGGGGAGCTGTTTTTT.

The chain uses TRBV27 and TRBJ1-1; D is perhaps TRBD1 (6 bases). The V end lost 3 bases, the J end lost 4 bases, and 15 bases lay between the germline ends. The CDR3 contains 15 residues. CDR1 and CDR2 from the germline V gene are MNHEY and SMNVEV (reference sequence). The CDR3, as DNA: TGTGCCAGCAGTTTGTCAGGGGTGAGGGGCACTGAAGCTTTCTTT. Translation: CASSLSGVRGTEAFF.

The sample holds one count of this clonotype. The CDR3: CASSTRTRDEQYF. The CDR3 coding sequence is TGTGCCAGCAGCACACGGACTAGGGACGAGCAGTACTTC. This chain links TRBV9 with TRBJ2-7; 7 bases are shared with TRBD2. This CDR3 contains 13 residues. Germline CDR1 is SGDLS and CDR2 is YYNGEE. Trimming cost V 4 bases and J 5 bases; bases outside gene matches: 6.

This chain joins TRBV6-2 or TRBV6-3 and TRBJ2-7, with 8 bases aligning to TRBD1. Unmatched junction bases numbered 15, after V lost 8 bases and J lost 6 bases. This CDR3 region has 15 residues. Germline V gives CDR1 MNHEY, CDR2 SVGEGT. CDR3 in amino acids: CASDQGNRGYGEQYF. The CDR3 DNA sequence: TGTGCCAGCGATCAGGGAAACAGGGGGTATGGCGAGCAGTACTTC.

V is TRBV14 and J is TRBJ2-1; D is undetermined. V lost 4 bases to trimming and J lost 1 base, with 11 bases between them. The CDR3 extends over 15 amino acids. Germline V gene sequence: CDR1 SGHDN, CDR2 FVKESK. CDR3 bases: TGTGCCAGCAGCCGCATGATCAGTTCCTACAATGAGCAGTTCTTC. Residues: CASSRMISSYNEQFF.

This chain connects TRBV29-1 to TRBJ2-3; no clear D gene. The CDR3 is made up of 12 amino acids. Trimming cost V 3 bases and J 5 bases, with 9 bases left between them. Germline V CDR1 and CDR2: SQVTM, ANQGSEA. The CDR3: CSVDGDGDTQYF. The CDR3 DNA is TGCAGCGTTGATGGAGACGGAGATACGCAGTATTTT.

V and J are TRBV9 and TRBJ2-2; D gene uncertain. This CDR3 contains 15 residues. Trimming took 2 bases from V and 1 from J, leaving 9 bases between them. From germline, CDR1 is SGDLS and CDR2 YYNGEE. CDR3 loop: CASSVQAVNTGELFF. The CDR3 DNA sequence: TGTGCCAGCAGCGTGCAGGCCGTGAACACCGGGGAGCTGTTTTTT.

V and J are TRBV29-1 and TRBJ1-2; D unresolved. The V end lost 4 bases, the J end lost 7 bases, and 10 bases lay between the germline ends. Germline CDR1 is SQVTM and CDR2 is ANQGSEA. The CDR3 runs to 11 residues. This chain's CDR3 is CSVVRGSGYTF. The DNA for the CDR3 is TGCAGCGTTGTACGGGGATCTGGCTACACCTTC.

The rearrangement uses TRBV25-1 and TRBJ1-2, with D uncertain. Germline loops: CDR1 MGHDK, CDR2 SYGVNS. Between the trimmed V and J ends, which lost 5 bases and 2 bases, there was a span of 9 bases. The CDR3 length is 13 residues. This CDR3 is CASSLQVNYGYTF. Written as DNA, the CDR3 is TGTGCCAGCAGTCTTCAGGTCAACTATGGCTACACCTTC.

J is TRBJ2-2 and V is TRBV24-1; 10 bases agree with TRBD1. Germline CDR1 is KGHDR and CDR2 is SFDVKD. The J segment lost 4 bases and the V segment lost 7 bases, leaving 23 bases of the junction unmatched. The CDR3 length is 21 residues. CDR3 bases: TGTGCCACCAGCCCCTCTCCCGGGACAGGGGAAGGATTTGCGGTCACCGGGGAGCTGTTTTTT. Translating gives CATSPSPGTGEGFAVTGELFF.

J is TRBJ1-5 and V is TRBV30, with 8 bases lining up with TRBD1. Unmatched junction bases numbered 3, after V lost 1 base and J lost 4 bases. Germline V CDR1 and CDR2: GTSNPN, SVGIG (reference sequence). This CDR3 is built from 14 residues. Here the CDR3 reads CAWSADRVNQPQHF. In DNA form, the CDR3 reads TGTGCCTGGAGTGCGGACAGGGTTAATCAGCCCCAGCATTTT. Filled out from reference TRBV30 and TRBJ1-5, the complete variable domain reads SQTIHQWPATLVQPVGSPLSLECTVEGTSNPNLYWYRQAAGRGLQLLFYSVGIGQISSEVPQNLSASRPQDRQFILSSKKLLLSDSGFYLCAWSADRVNQPQHFGDGTRLSIL.

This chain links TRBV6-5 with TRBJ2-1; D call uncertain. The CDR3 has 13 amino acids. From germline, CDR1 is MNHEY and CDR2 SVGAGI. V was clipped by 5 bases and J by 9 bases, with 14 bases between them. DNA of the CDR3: TGTGCCAGCAGTCTAGTGCCGGGCCTTGAGCAGTTCTTC. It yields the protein CASSLVPGLEQFF.

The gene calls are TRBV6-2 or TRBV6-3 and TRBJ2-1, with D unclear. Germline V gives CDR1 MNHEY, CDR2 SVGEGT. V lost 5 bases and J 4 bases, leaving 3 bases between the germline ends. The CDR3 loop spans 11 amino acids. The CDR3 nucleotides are TGTGCCAGCAGTCGTTACAATGAGCAGTTCTTC. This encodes CASSRYNEQFF.

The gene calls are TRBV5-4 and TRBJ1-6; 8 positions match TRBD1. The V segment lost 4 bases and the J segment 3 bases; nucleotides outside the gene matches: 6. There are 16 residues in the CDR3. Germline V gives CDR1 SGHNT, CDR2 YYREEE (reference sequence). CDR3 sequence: CASSGPGGDYNSPLHF. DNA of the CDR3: TGTGCCAGCAGCGGGCCAGGGGGCGACTATAATTCACCCCTCCACTTT.

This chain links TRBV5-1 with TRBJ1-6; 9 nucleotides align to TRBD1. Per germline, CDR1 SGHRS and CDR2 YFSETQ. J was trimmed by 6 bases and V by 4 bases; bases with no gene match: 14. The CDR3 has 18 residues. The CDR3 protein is CASSKRTGAGLANSPLHF. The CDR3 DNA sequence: TGCGCCAGCAGCAAAAGGACAGGGGCCGGTTTAGCTAATTCACCCCTCCACTTT.

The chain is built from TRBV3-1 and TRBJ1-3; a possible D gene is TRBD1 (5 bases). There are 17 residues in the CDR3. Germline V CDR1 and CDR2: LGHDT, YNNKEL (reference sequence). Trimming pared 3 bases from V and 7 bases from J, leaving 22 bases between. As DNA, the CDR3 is TGTGCCAGCAGCCAGCCTCAAACCGGGGCCCGGGGGAACACCATATATTTT. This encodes CASSQPQTGARGNTIYF.

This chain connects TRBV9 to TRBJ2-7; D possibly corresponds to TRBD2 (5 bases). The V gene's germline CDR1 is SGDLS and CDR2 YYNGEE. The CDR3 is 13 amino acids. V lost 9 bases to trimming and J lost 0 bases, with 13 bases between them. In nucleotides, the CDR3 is TGTGCCATGGCTTCGGGGAGCTCCTACGAGCAGTACTTC. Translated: CAMASGSSYEQYF.

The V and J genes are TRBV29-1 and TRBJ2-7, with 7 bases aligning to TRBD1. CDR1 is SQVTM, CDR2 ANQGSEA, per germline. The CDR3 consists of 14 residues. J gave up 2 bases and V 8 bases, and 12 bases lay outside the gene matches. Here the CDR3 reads CSTLDRLVPYEQYF. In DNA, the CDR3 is TGCAGCACCTTGGACAGGTTGGTCCCCTACGAGCAGTACTTC.